This entry lists 8 T cell receptor beta chains sequenced from one sample in a study of CD8 T cells in ankylosing spondylitis. Study conclusions and caveats: What appeared characteristic of ankylosing spondylitis blood was a TCR beta motif of fewer than ten highly homologous variants.

Via MiXCR, TCRdb re-called the 5' RACE reads, giving one row per CDR3 protein. Of some 220,000 distinct CDR3 sequences in the sample, 6% to 8% were seen once. Their recognized antigens are unknown. Sequences were obtained from blood, either unsorted or a sorted T cell fraction (not recorded which). Source of these receptors: a male donor with ankylosing spondylitis.

This clonotype was counted ten times or more. The DNA for the CDR3 is TGTGCCAGCAGCCTACAGCTGGGCTACGAGCAGTACTTC. Translating gives CASSLQLGYEQYF. The chain has TRBV11-2 and TRBJ2-7; D ambiguous. Per germline, CDR1 SGHAT and CDR2 FQNNGV. V was shortened by 5 bases and J by 3 bases, with 11 bases between the two germline ends. The length of the CDR3 is 13 residues.

Many counts were recorded for this clonotype. The chain uses TRBV6-2 or TRBV6-3 and TRBJ2-1, with 15 bases identical to TRBD2. The CDR3 contains 17 residues. Germline V gene data show CDR1 as MNHEY and CDR2 as SVGEGT. With 4 bases clipped from V and 7 bases from J, the junction kept 8 bases outside the gene matches. The CDR3 bases are TGTGCCAGCAGTTCAGTCAGGACTAGCGGGAGGGTGAATGAGCAGTTCTTC. Its translation: CASSSVRTSGRVNEQFF.

This clonotype appeared a few times. The chain is built from TRBV5-1 and TRBJ2-2; no definite D call. Trimming cost V 2 bases and J 4 bases, with 12 bases left between them. Per germline, CDR1 SGHRS and CDR2 YFSETQ. The CDR3 loop spans 15 amino acids. The CDR3, as DNA: TGCGCCAGCAGCTTCCCCCCTAGTGGCACCGGGGAGCTGTTTTTT. This encodes CASSFPPSGTGELFF.

The CDR3 nucleotides are TGTGCCAGCAGTTCCCTAACCTTTGGTGAGCAGTTCTTC. Translating it yields CASSSLTFGEQFF. The chain carries TRBV6-6 and TRBJ2-1; D is ambiguous. The germline V and J ends were trimmed by 4 bases and 9 bases, with 13 bases remaining between them. The germline V gene has CDR1 MNHNY and CDR2 SVGAGI (reference sequence). This CDR3 spans 13 amino acids.

CDR3 region: CASSTDPTGWNYGYTF. The DNA for the CDR3 is TGTGCCAGCAGCACAGATCCGACAGGGTGGAACTATGGCTACACCTTC. V usage is TRBV9 and J usage is TRBJ1-2; 7 nucleotides agree with TRBD1. CDR1 SGDLS and CDR2 YYNGEE come from the germline V gene. Unmatched junction bases numbered 11, after V lost 4 bases and J lost 2 bases. The CDR3 is 16 amino acids.

The chain employs TRBV7-2 and TRBJ2-1, with 7 bases that match TRBD2. The CDR3 runs 14 residues. Germline-derived CDR1 and CDR2 are SGHTA and FQGNSA. The V and J ends lost 3 bases and 3 bases, in that order; junction bases with no gene match: 2. The CDR3 DNA reads as TGTGCCAGCAGCTTCCGGGACTACTACAATGAGCAGTTCTTC. Encoded protein: CASSFRDYYNEQFF.

This clonotype was picked up many times. This chain joins TRBV28 and TRBJ2-7; unclear D gene. Between the trimmed V and J ends, which lost 4 bases and 1 base, there was a span of 8 bases. CDR3 length: 13 residues. Germline V gene lookup returns CDR1 MDHEN and CDR2 SYDVKM. The CDR3 DNA is TGTGCCAGCAGTTCTTGGGATTCCTACGAGCAGTACTTC. Its protein is CASSSWDSYEQYF.

This clonotype came up many times. The J gene is TRBJ2-7, the V gene TRBV12-3 or TRBV12-4; D remains ambiguous. V gave up 6 bases and J gave up 3 bases, with 12 bases separating them. The CDR3 has 13 amino acids. In DNA form, the CDR3 reads TGTGCCAGCAGGGGCCCCCCTTTCTACGAGCAGTACTTC. It is translated as CASRGPPFYEQYF.